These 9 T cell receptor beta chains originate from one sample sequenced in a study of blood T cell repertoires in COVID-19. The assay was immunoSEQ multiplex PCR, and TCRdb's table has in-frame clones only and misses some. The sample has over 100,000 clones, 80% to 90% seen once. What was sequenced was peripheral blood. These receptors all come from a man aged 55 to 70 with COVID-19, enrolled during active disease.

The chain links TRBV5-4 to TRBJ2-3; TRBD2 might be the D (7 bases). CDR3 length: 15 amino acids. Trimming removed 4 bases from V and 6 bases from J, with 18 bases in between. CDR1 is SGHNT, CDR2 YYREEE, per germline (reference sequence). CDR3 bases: TGTGCCAGCAGCGGGGGGCGGGGGTCGTTTGATACGCAGTATTTT. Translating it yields CASSGGRGSFDTQYF.

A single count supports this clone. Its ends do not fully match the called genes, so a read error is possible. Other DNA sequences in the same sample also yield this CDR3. CDR3 nucleotide sequence: TGTGCCAGTAGCTTGGGACAGGGTGTCTACGAGCAGTACTTC. It codes for CASSLGQGVYEQYF. This rearrangement joins TRBV5-8 to TRBJ2-7; 9 bases are a match to TRBD1. CDR1 and CDR2 from the germline V gene are SGHTS and YDEGEE. This CDR3 is 14 amino acids long.

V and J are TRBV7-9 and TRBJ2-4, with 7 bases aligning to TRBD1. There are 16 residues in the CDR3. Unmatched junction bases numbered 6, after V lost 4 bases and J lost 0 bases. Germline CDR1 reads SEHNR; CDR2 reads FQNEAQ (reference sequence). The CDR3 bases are TGTGCCAGCAGCTCGACAGGGCCCAGAGCCAAAAACATTCAGTACTTC. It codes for CASSSTGPRAKNIQYF. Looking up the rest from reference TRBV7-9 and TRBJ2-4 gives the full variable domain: DTGVSQNPRHKITKRGQNVTFRCDPISEHNRLYWYRQTLGQGPEFLTYFQNEAQLEKSRLLSDRFSAERPKGSFSTLEIQRTEQGDSAMYLCASSSTGPRAKNIQYFGAGTRLSVL.

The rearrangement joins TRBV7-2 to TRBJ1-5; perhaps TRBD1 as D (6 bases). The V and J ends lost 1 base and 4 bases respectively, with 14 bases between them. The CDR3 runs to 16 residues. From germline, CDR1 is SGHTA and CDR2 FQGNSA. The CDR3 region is CASSLEVRGGNQPQHF. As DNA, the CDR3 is TGTGCCAGCAGCTTAGAAGTCAGGGGTGGGAATCAGCCCCAGCATTTT.

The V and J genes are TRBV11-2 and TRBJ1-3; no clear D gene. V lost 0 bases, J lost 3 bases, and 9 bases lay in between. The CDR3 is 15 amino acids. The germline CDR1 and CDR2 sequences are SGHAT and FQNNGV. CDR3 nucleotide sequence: TGTGCCAGCAGCTTAGACAGATCAGATGGAAACACCATATATTTT. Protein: CASSLDRSDGNTIYF.

CDR3: CASSHTDRGYNSPLHF. CDR3 bases: TGCGCCAGCAGCCATACGGACAGGGGTTATAATTCACCCCTCCACTTT. V usage is TRBV4-1 and J usage is TRBJ1-6; 9 nucleotides align to TRBD1. V trimming: 3 bases; J trimming: 4 bases; junction bases outside the gene matches: 4. Germline assignment: CDR1 MGHRA and CDR2 YSYEKL. The CDR3 runs to 16 residues.

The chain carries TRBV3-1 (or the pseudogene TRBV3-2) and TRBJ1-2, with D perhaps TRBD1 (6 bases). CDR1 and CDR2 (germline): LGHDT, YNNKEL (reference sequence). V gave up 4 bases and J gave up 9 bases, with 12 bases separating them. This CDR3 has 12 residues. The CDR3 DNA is TGTGCCAGCAGCCGACCAGGGGAACGCTACACCTTC. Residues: CASSRPGERYTF.

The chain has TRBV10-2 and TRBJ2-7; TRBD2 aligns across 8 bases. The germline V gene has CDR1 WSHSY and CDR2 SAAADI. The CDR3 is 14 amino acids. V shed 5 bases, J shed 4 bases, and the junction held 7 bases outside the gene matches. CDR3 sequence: CASSTGTRKYEQYF. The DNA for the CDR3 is TGCGCCAGCAGTACCGGGACTAGGAAGTACGAGCAGTACTTC.

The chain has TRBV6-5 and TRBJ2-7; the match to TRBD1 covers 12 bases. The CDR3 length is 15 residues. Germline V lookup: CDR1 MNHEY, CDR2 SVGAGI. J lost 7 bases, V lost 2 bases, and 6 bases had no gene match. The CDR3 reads CASSYGTGGAWEQYF. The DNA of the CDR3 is TGTGCCAGCAGTTACGGGACAGGGGGCGCTTGGGAGCAGTACTTC.